These T cell receptor beta chains were read from a single sample in a study of cytomegalovirus exposure and HLA in healthy donors. Measured with immunoSEQ multiplex PCR; TCRdb has only the in-frame clones, and not every one. The sample records more than 150,000 clones, about 85% being singletons. The sequenced material came from PBMCs. These TCRs come from a girl between 10 and 17 years old in good health and CMV-seropositive. The CDR3 runs from the conserved cysteine through the conserved F or W. A D gene is named only where the DNA matches it firmly. A row's size may be missing; if present it is once, few, many or a size class.

V gene	clone size	J gene	D gene	CDR3 length	CDR3 DNA	CDR3 protein
TRBV7-9	-	TRBJ1-1	-	13	TGTGCCAGCAGCTTACCAAGAGAGACTGAAGCTTTCTTT	CASSLPRETEAFF
TRBV7-2	-	TRBJ1-2	TRBD1	12	TGTGCCAGCAGCTACAGGGGATATGGCTACACCTTC	CASSYRGYGYTF
TRBV10-1	-	TRBJ2-3	TRBD1	15	TGCGCCAGCAGTGAGGGGACAGGGGTGACAGATACGCAGTATTTT	CASSEGTGVTDTQYF
TRBV11-2	few	TRBJ1-1	TRBD1	15	TGTGCCAGCAGCTTGAGGGACAGCCTAAACACTGAAGCTTTCTTT	CASSLRDSLNTEAFF
TRBV4-1	-	TRBJ2-5	TRBD2	15	TGCGCCAGCAGCCAAGCAGCGGGGGGTCGTGGGACCCAGTACTTC	CASSQAAGGRGTQYF
TRBV29-1	-	TRBJ2-1	-	14	TGCAGCGCAGGCGGGACTCACCTTTACAATGAGCAGTTCTTC	CSAGGTHLYNEQFF
TRBV27	-	TRBJ2-7	TRBD2	15	TGTGCCAGCAGTATACTAGCGGGAGAGATCTACGAGCAGTACTTC	CASSILAGEIYEQYF
TRBV4-1	-	TRBJ2-5	-	16	TGCGCCAGCAGCCAAGATCCAGATTTAATCCAAGAGACCCAGTACTTC	CASSQDPDLIQETQYF
TRBV5-6	-	TRBJ1-2	-	13	TGTGCCAGCAGCTTTGAGGGGGTTTATGGCTACACCTTC	CASSFEGVYGYTF
TRBV28	-	TRBJ1-2	-	16	TGTGCCAGCAGTCCTAGACGGGGGGGCAACTTCTATGGCTACACCTTC	CASSPRRGGNFYGYTF
TRBV6-1	-	TRBJ2-7	TRBD1	14	TGTGCCACTAATATCCGGGACAGGGGAAACGAGCAGTACTTC	CATNIRDRGNEQYF
TRBV18	-	TRBJ2-1	TRBD1	15	TGTGCCAGCTCACCCGGGACAGGGTCCTACAATGAGCAGTTCTTC	CASSPGTGSYNEQFF
TRBV6-5	-	TRBJ2-1	TRBD1	16	TGTGCCAGCAGTTACTCTGCCGGGACAGGGGTCAATGAGCAGTTCTTC	CASSYSAGTGVNEQFF
TRBV29-1	-	TRBJ2-1	-	12	TGCAGCGTTGGACTCCTCTACAATGAGCAGTTCTTC	CSVGLLYNEQFF
TRBV6-5	few	TRBJ2-5	-	16	TGTGCCAGCAGTTACCAGGGGGGACTTAGGTCCGAGGCCCAGTACTTC	CASSYQGGLRSEAQYF
TRBV4-3	-	TRBJ2-7	TRBD2	14	TGCGCCAGCAGCCAAGCGGGACTAGGCTACGAGCAGTACTTC	CASSQAGLGYEQYF
TRBV5-6	-	TRBJ2-3	TRBD2	15	TGTGCCAGCAGCTCTCGGGGGGGAGCGAACGATACGCAGTATTTT	CASSSRGGANDTQYF
TRBV27	-	TRBJ1-1	-	14	TGTGCCAGCAGTTTAGGAGGGTCGTTCGCTGAAGCTTTCTTT	CASSLGGSFAEAFF
TRBV5-4	-	TRBJ2-1	-	16	TGTGCCAGCAGCTTAAGTGGGGCTAGCGTTTACAATGAGCAGTTCTTC	CASSLSGASVYNEQFF
TRBV5-5	-	TRBJ2-1	-	13	TGTGCCAGCAGCCCCAGGGACTACAATGAGCAGTTCTTC	CASSPRDYNEQFF
TRBV6-6	-	TRBJ2-7	-	14	TGTGCCAGCAGTTACTCCACAGGGCCCTACGAGCAGTACTTC	CASSYSTGPYEQYF
TRBV6-5	-	TRBJ2-5	TRBD2	15	TGTGCCAGCAGTTACTCTTTACTAGCGGGTGAGACCCAGTACTTC	CASSYSLLAGETQYF
TRBV10-1	-	TRBJ2-1	TRBD2	16	TGCGCCAGCAGTCACGTTAGCGGGCGGGGGTACAATGAGCAGTTCTTC	CASSHVSGRGYNEQFF
TRBV27	-	TRBJ2-1	TRBD2	15	TGTGCCAGCAGTTTACCCTCGGGGGGGTACAATGAGCAGTTCTTC	CASSLPSGGYNEQFF
TRBV11-2	-	TRBJ2-2	TRBD2	19	TGTGCCAGCAGCTTACGACTAGCGGGAGGGCCGGCTCCGACCGGGGAGCTGTTTTTT	CASSLRLAGGPAPTGELFF
TRBV5-1	once	TRBJ2-7	TRBD1	15	TGCGCCAGCAGCCCCGGACAGGGGAGGATTTACGAGCAGTACTTC	CASSPGQGRIYEQYF
TRBV29-1	-	TRBJ2-7	TRBD2	14	TGCAGCGTTGGAACTAGCGGGAGGGCCTACGAGCAGTACTTC	CSVGTSGRAYEQYF
TRBV30	-	TRBJ2-1	TRBD2	13	TGTGCCTGGACTAGCGGGGGGAACAATGAGCAGTTCTTC	CAWTSGGNNEQFF
TRBV6-5	-	TRBJ1-2	-	12	TGTGCCAGCATTAACAGGGTAGGCGGCTACACCTTC	CASINRVGGYTF
TRBV29-1	-	TRBJ2-7	TRBD1	14	TGCAGCGTGGCGGGACAGGCCAGCTCCTACGAGCAGTACTTC	CSVAGQASSYEQYF
TRBV5-1	once	TRBJ1-4	-	15	TGCGCCAGCAGCTTGGAAGGCAGGGAGGCCGAAAAACTGTTTTTT	CASSLEGREAEKLFF
TRBV6-1	-	TRBJ2-5	-	14	TGTGCCAGCAGAGCCCCTGCAGGATGGGAGACCCAGTACTTC	CASRAPAGWETQYF
TRBV6-5	-	TRBJ1-5	TRBD1	14	TGTGCCTCCGGCCGGGGGACAGGGGACAGGCCCCAGCATTTT	CASGRGTGDRPQHF
TRBV27	-	TRBJ2-5	TRBD2	15	TGTGCCAGCAGTCGGGGTCCGGGAGGATGGGAGACCCAGTACTTC	CASSRGPGGWETQYF
TRBV7-2	-	TRBJ2-5	-	14	TGTGCCAGCAGCGCCATTTACAGGGATGAGACCCAGTACTTC	CASSAIYRDETQYF
TRBV5-1	few	TRBJ1-5	-	15	TGCGCCAGCAGCTTCACCGGGACTGAAAATCAGCCCCAGCATTTT	CASSFTGTENQPQHF
TRBV4-2	-	TRBJ2-1	TRBD2	18	TGTGCCAGCAGCCCCCCTCTTCTGGGACTAGGAGCGTACAATGAGCAGTTCTTC	CASSPPLLGLGAYNEQFF
TRBV30	-	TRBJ1-2	-	14	TGTGCCTGGAGTGTACGAGCAGGGATCTATGGCTACACCTTC	CAWSVRAGIYGYTF
TRBV9	-	TRBJ2-6	TRBD1	16	TGTGCCAGCAGCGAGGGACAGACGAGTGGGGCCAACGTCCTGACTTTC	CASSEGQTSGANVLTF
TRBV5-4	few	TRBJ2-5	TRBD2	15	TGTGCCAGCAGCCCTAGCGGGAGCCCCCAAGAGACCCAGTACTTC	CASSPSGSPQETQYF
TRBV19	-	TRBJ1-5	-	16	TGTGCCAGTAGCCTCCCCTACCAGACACAAAATCAGCCCCAGCATTTT	CASSLPYQTQNQPQHF
TRBV9	once	TRBJ2-2	-	15	TGTGCCAGCAGTGGGAGAGGGAGCCCCACCGGGGAGCTGTTTTTT	CASSGRGSPTGELFF
TRBV6-5	-	TRBJ2-1	TRBD2	15	TGTGCCAGCAGGTCCGGGACTAGCGGGGGGAATGAGCAGTTCTTC	CASRSGTSGGNEQFF
TRBV7-9	-	TRBJ2-7	TRBD1	14	TGTGCCAGCAGCCCTGGACAGGTCACCTACGAGCAGTACTTC	CASSPGQVTYEQYF
TRBV11-2	-	TRBJ2-7	TRBD2	15	TGTGCCAGCAGAAATATAGCGGGAGTGGTCTACGAGCAGTACTTC	CASRNIAGVVYEQYF
TRBV11-3	-	TRBJ1-1	TRBD1	14	TGTGCCAGCAGCCTCGGACAGGGGAACACTGAAGCTTTCTTT	CASSLGQGNTEAFF
TRBV30	-	TRBJ1-5	-	13	TGTGCCTGGAGAGACAGAACGGATCAGCCCCAGCATTTT	CAWRDRTDQPQHF